These T cell receptor beta chains were read from a single sample in a study of blood T cell repertoires in COVID-19. The method was immunoSEQ multiplex PCR; TCRdb's version includes in-frame clones alone and lacks a portion of them. The sample includes under 150,000 clones, about four fifths of them seen just once. Sequenced sample: peripheral blood. These receptors all come from a man older than 75 with acute or convalescent COVID-19. Both conserved end residues are part of each CDR3. A D gene is named only where the DNA matches it firmly.

j_call | d_call | v_call | cdr3_nt | cdr3_aa
TRBJ2-1 | NA | TRBV5-1 | TGCGCCAGCAGCATGAGCGGTTCCCCGGGTAATGAGCAGTTCTTC | CASSMSGSPGNEQFF
TRBJ1-1 | TRBD1 | TRBV27 | TGTGCCAGCAGTTCTGCTATTGGAGGGACAGCAACGTCTTTCTTT | CASSSAIGGTATSFF
TRBJ2-5 | TRBD1 | TRBV28 | TGTGCCAGCAGGGGGTGGGACAGGGGACAAGAGACCCAGTACTTC | CASRGWDRGQETQYF
TRBJ2-7 | NA | TRBV25-1 | TGTGCCAGCAGTGACCCCGGGGTGGCCGAGCAGTACTTC | CASSDPGVAEQYF
TRBJ1-2 | NA | TRBV27 | TGTGCCAGCAGTTTAACTGGACTTAACTATGGCTACACCTTC | CASSLTGLNYGYTF
TRBJ2-5 | TRBD2 | TRBV18 | TGTGCCAGCTCCACTAGCGGGGTACAAGAGACCCAGTACTTC | CASSTSGVQETQYF
TRBJ2-2 | NA | TRBV14 | TGTGCCAGCAGCCACGGTGCTAGCGGGGAGCTGTTTTTT | CASSHGASGELFF
TRBJ1-4 | NA | TRBV5-5 | TGTGCCAGCAGCTTTACCTCAGGGTTAGGCGCTAATGAAAAACTGTTTTTT | CASSFTSGLGANEKLFF
TRBJ1-6 | NA | TRBV3-1/TRBV3-2 | TGTGCCAGCAGCCCCGGTGGGCTTTCAGCCCTCCACTTT | CASSPGGLSALHF
TRBJ1-2 | NA | TRBV3-1/TRBV3-2 | TGTGCCAGCAGCCAAGACGACTACTATGGCTACACCTTC | CASSQDDYYGYTF
TRBJ2-2 | TRBD1 | TRBV29-1 | TGCAGCGTTCGAACGGGACAGGGGAACACCGGGGAGCTGTTTTTT | CSVRTGQGNTGELFF
TRBJ2-2 | NA | TRBV4-3 | TGCGCCAGCAGCCAAGATCTTCTTTACACCGGGGAGCTGTTTTTT | CASSQDLLYTGELFF